The 8 T cell receptor beta chains below come from one sample, sequenced in a study of CD8 T cells in ankylosing spondylitis. TCRdb itself ran the 5' RACE reads through MiXCR, one entry per CDR3 protein. The profile shows 700,000 or so distinct CDR3 sequences, around a fifth of them singletons. General study points: Ankylosing spondylitis blood seemed to carry a telltale TCR beta motif made of seven or eight highly homologous variants.

What these receptors recognize is not known. The sample was blood, either unsorted or a sorted T cell fraction (not recorded which). These receptors were obtained from a male donor with ankylosing spondylitis.

This clonotype was counted between two and nine times. This chain links TRBV12-3 or TRBV12-4 with TRBJ2-6; 8 bases are a match to TRBD1. The V and J ends lost 2 bases and 2 bases, in that order; junction bases with no gene match: 8. The CDR3 has 18 amino acids. The chain's CDR3 is CASSLNRGSVTGANVLTF. CDR3 in DNA: TGTGCCAGCAGTTTAAACAGGGGGTCGGTTACTGGGGCCAACGTCCTGACTTTC.

The V and J genes are TRBV4-1 and TRBJ2-4; D possibly corresponds to TRBD2 (6 bases). V was clipped by 3 bases and J by 3 bases, with 15 bases between them. Germline V CDR1 and CDR2: MGHRA, YSYEKL. CDR3 length equals 16 residues. The CDR3 DNA reads as TGCGCCAGCAGCCACAACCCAGGGACTGACAAAAACATTCAGTACTTC. Protein: CASSHNPGTDKNIQYF.

This clonotype was found many times. V gene TRBV12-3 or TRBV12-4 combines with J gene TRBJ1-1, with D perhaps TRBD1 (6 bases). CDR3 length: 14 amino acids. V was trimmed by 1 base and J by 6 bases, leaving 12 bases between them. In DNA form, the CDR3 reads TGTGCCAGCAGTTTAGAGGGGGGCCGCGCTGAAGCTTTCTTT. It codes for CASSLEGGRAEAFF.

A few counts support this clonotype. This chain uses TRBV5-1 with TRBJ2-5, with 8 positions matching TRBD2. The CDR3 is 15 residues long. The V gene's germline CDR1 is SGHRS and CDR2 YFSETQ. J lost 1 base, V lost 4 bases, and 6 bases had no gene match. The CDR3 DNA reads as TGCGCCAGCAGCCTTAGCGGGGCGCTCCAAGAGACCCAGTACTTC. Amino acids: CASSLSGALQETQYF.

The chain recombines TRBV6-1 with TRBJ2-1; perhaps TRBD1 as D (6 bases). This CDR3 is built from 15 residues. CDR1 is MNHNS and CDR2 is SASEGT in the germline V gene. V was clipped by 4 bases and J by 4 bases, with 14 bases between them. CDR3 loop: CASSVFGDKYNEQFF. CDR3 nucleotide sequence: TGTGCCAGCAGTGTGTTTGGGGACAAATACAATGAGCAGTTCTTC.

This clonotype was seen only a few times. The genes are TRBV20-1 and TRBJ2-2; the D gene is possibly TRBD1 (5 bases). Trimming cost V 5 bases and J 4 bases, with 11 bases left between them. This CDR3 has 13 residues. In germline, CDR1 is DFQATT, CDR2 SNEGSKA (reference sequence). In DNA form, the CDR3 reads TGCAGTGCTGCCACAGGTTTCACCGGGGAGCTGTTTTTT. It is translated as CSAATGFTGELFF.

The V and J genes are TRBV12-3 or TRBV12-4 and TRBJ1-5; 9 positions match TRBD1. V shed 2 bases and J 6 bases; nucleotides not matched to a gene: 5. The length of the CDR3 is 15 residues. This CDR3 reads CASSLNTGGRQPQHF. The CDR3 DNA is TGTGCCAGCAGTTTAAATACAGGGGGCCGTCAGCCCCAGCATTTT.

This clonotype was counted between two and nine times. The V call is TRBV27, the J call TRBJ2-1; D may be TRBD2 (5 bases). The V end was cut by 5 bases, the J end by 0 bases, with 14 bases between. The CDR3 spans 16 residues. Per germline, CDR1 MNHEY and CDR2 SMNVEV (reference sequence). For the CDR3, the DNA is TGTGCCAGCAGTCCGAGCGGTCCAAGCTCCTACAATGAGCAGTTCTTC. Residues: CASSPSGPSSYNEQFF.